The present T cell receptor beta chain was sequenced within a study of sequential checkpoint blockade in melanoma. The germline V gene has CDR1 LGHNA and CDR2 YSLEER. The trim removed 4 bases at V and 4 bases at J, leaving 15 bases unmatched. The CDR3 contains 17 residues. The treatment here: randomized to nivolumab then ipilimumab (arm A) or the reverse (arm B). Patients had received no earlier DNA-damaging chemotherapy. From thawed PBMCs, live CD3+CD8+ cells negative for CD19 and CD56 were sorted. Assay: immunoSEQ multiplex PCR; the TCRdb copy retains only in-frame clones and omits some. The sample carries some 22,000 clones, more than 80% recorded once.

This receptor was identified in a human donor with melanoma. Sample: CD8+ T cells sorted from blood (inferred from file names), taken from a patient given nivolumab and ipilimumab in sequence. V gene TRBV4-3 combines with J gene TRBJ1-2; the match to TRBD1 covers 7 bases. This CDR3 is CASSPRQGPFLPYGYTF. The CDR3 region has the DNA TGCGCCAGCAGCCCTCGACAGGGACCCTTCCTACCCTATGGCTACACCTTC.